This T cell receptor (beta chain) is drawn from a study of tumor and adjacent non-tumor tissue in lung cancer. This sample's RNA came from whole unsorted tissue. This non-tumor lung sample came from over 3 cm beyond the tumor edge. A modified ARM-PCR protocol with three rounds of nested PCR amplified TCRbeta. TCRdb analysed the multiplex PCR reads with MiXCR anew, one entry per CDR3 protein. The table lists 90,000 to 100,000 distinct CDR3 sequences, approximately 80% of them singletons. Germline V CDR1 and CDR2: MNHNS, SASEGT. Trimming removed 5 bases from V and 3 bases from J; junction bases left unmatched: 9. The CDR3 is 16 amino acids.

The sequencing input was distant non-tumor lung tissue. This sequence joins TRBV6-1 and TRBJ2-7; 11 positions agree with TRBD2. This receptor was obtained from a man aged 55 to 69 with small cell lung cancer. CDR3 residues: CASSCRTSGSGYEQYF. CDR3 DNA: TGTGCCAGCAGTTGCCGGACTAGCGGGTCTGGCTACGAGCAGTACTTC.